The 5 T cell receptor beta chains in this list originate from one sample, sequenced in a study of cytomegalovirus exposure and HLA in healthy donors. Vbeta (60) and Jbeta (13) primers were used in the PCR. Libraries were prepared by immunoSEQ multiplex PCR; TCRdb keeps only in-frame clonotypes and omits some of them. Of approximately 130,000 clones in the sample, over 65% were seen once. The material sequenced was PBMCs. The source of these receptors is a female donor in good health and CMV-seropositive.

The chain has TRBV5-4 and TRBJ1-1, with 7 bases identical to TRBD1. Per the germline V gene, CDR1 is SGHNT and CDR2 is YYREEE (reference sequence). The CDR3 spans 16 residues. V was pared by 0 bases and J by 2 bases, with 7 bases of the junction left unmatched. Written as DNA, the CDR3 is TGTGCCAGCAGCTTGGCCAGTCGGGACAGCAACACTGAAGCTTTCTTT. Protein: CASSLASRDSNTEAFF.

V and J are TRBV5-1 and TRBJ2-7, with 10 positions matching TRBD2. Germline V lookup: CDR1 SGHRS, CDR2 YFSETQ. The trim removed 4 bases at V and 2 bases at J, leaving 3 bases unmatched. The CDR3 has 14 amino acids. The CDR3 sequence is CASSLAGDPYEQYF. The CDR3 region has the DNA TGCGCCAGCAGCCTAGCGGGAGACCCCTACGAGCAGTACTTC.

The V gene is TRBV2, the J gene TRBJ2-7, with 10 bases matching TRBD1. V shed 6 bases and J 5 bases; nucleotides not matched to a gene: 10. CDR3 size: 15 residues. CDR1 SNHLY and CDR2 FYNNEI come from the germline V gene. CDR3 sequence: CASRIRDRGINEQYF. The CDR3 coding sequence is TGTGCCAGCAGAATACGGGACAGGGGTATTAACGAGCAGTACTTC.

J is TRBJ2-7 and V is TRBV7-6, with 8 bases fitting TRBD1. V lost 1 base to trimming and J lost 6 bases; unmatched junction nucleotides: 8. This CDR3 is 15 amino acids long. Germline V gene sequence: CDR1 SGHVS, CDR2 FNYEAQ. The chain's CDR3 is CASSLEANRGIEQYF. In DNA form, the CDR3 reads TGTGCCAGCAGCTTAGAAGCCAACAGGGGGATCGAGCAGTACTTC. Complete variable domain (other parts from reference TRBV7-6 and TRBJ2-7): GAGVSQSPRYKVTKRGQDVALRCDPISGHVSLYWYRQALGQGPEFLTYFNYEAQQDKSGLPNDRFSAERPEGSISTLTIQRTEQRDSAMYRCASSLEANRGIEQYFGPGTRLTVT.

There are a few counts of this clone. The chain links TRBV15 to TRBJ2-3, with 8 bases aligning to TRBD1. CDR1 LNHNV and CDR2 YYDKDF come from the germline V gene (reference sequence). The CDR3 runs to 13 residues. V lost 2 bases and J lost 6; bases outside the gene matches: 1. CDR3 bases: TGTGCCACCAGCAGAAGGACAGGGGATACGCAGTATTTT. Translated, it gives CATSRRTGDTQYF.